These 23 T cell receptor beta chains originate from one sample sequenced in a study of cytomegalovirus exposure and HLA in healthy donors. PCR involved 60 Vbeta and 13 Jbeta primers. Data came from immunoSEQ multiplex PCR; TCRdb stores just in-frame clones and leaves some out. The table has roughly 83,000 clones, roughly 75% seen once. Sequenced sample: PBMCs. These receptors originate from a man in his fifties or sixties in good health and CMV-seronegative.

This rearrangement joins TRBV13 to TRBJ1-1, with 7 bases fitting TRBD1. This CDR3 has 12 amino acids. V shed 8 bases, J shed 4 bases, and the junction held 4 bases outside the gene matches. The germline V gene encodes CDR1 PRHDT and CDR2 FYEKMQ (reference sequence). The CDR3 is CASAYRGTEAFF. In nucleotides, the CDR3 is TGTGCCAGCGCATACAGGGGCACTGAAGCTTTCTTT.

This clone has more than one count but fewer than ten. The gene calls are TRBV9 and TRBJ2-5; 8 nucleotides match TRBD2. Germline-derived CDR1 and CDR2 are SGDLS and YYNGEE. The CDR3 runs to 15 residues. V was pared by 0 bases and J by 1 base, with 2 bases of the junction left unmatched. The CDR3 loop reads CASSVALAGQETQYF. The CDR3 nucleotides are TGTGCCAGCAGCGTAGCTCTAGCGGGCCAAGAGACCCAGTACTTC.

CDR3 in amino acids: CASSDTSGGVDEQFF. DNA for the CDR3: TGTGCCAGCAGTGACACTAGCGGGGGGGTTGATGAGCAGTTCTTC. V usage is TRBV6-4 and J usage is TRBJ2-1, with 13 bases aligning to TRBD2. V lost 2 bases and J lost 8; bases outside the gene matches: 3. Germline lookup yields CDR1 MRHNA and CDR2 SNTAGT. CDR3 length: 15 residues.

The rearrangement links TRBV11-2 to TRBJ2-3, with 10 bases matching TRBD2. The length of the CDR3 is 16 residues. V was pared by 4 bases and J by 4 bases, with 8 bases of the junction left unmatched. The germline CDR1 and CDR2 sequences are SGHAT and FQNNGV. CDR3 coding DNA: TGTGCCAGCAGCTGGAGCGGGGGGGCCGGAGCAGATACGCAGTATTTT. As protein: CASSWSGGAGADTQYF.

This clone was seen only a few times. The chain recombines TRBV7-9 with TRBJ1-1, with no clear D. The CDR3 has 13 amino acids. Germline CDR1 and CDR2: SEHNR and FQNEAQ (reference sequence). V lost 3 bases to trimming and J lost 7 bases, with 12 bases between them. As DNA, the CDR3 is TGTGCCAGCAGCTTTGAGGAACTCTATGAAGCTTTCTTT. The encoded protein is CASSFEELYEAFF.

This clone was seen a handful of times. The V call is TRBV7-6, the J call TRBJ1-6; no clear D gene. Germline V gives CDR1 SGHVS, CDR2 FNYEAQ. V lost 0 bases to trimming and J lost 0 bases, with 6 bases between them. The CDR3 extends over 16 amino acids. The CDR3 reads CASSLAESSYNSPLHF. Here the CDR3 DNA reads TGTGCCAGCAGCTTAGCCGAGAGCTCCTATAATTCACCCCTCCACTTT. Full variable domain (rest looked up from reference TRBV7-6 and TRBJ1-6): GAGVSQSPRYKVTKRGQDVALRCDPISGHVSLYWYRQALGQGPEFLTYFNYEAQQDKSGLPNDRFSAERPEGSISTLTIQRTEQRDSAMYRCASSLAESSYNSPLHFGNGTRLTVT.

The V call is TRBV9, the J call TRBJ2-2; D is unresolved. The V gene's germline CDR1 is SGDLS and CDR2 YYNGEE. The V and J ends lost 0 bases and 0 bases respectively, with 15 bases between them. The CDR3 runs 18 residues. CDR3: CASSVDPIDRANTGELFF. In DNA, the CDR3 is TGTGCCAGCAGCGTAGATCCCATCGATCGCGCGAACACCGGGGAGCTGTTTTTT.

This clone occurred a few times. The J gene is TRBJ1-1, the V gene TRBV25-1; 9 bases agree with TRBD1. Germline V CDR1 and CDR2: MGHDK, SYGVNS. V lost 4 bases to trimming and J lost 5 bases; unmatched junction nucleotides: 11. The length of the CDR3 is 16 residues. CDR3 nucleotides: TGTGCCAGCAGTGGGGGAGGGGTACAGGGGGCGACTGAAGCTTTCTTT. Residues: CASSGGGVQGATEAFF.

For this clone: A read error may produce the germline difference seen at one junction end. The CDR3 loop reads CASGLGSGFEKLFF. For the CDR3, the DNA is TGTGCTAGTGGCTTGGGATCAGGGTTTGAAAAACTGTTTTTT. The genes are TRBV12-5 and TRBJ1-4; D possibly corresponds to TRBD1 (5 bases). This CDR3 region has 14 residues. Germline V gene sequence: CDR1 LGHNT, CDR2 FRNRAP.

This sequence joins TRBV6-5 and TRBJ2-3; 9 bases fit TRBD2. After removal of 0 bases from V and 4 bases from J, the junction contained 5 bases not matched to a gene. Germline loops: CDR1 MNHEY, CDR2 SVGAGI. The CDR3 has 16 residues. The CDR3 nucleotides are TGTGCCAGCAGTTACTCCTCCGCGGGAGGGTCAGATACGCAGTATTTT. It yields the protein CASSYSSAGGSDTQYF.

The V gene is TRBV19, the J gene TRBJ2-1, with 10 bases lining up with TRBD2. This CDR3 is 17 amino acids long. V was clipped by 1 base and J by 4 bases; unmatched bases: 7. CDR1 and CDR2 from the germline V gene are LNHDA and SQIVND (reference sequence). The CDR3, as DNA: TGTGCCAGTAGTATAGGGGCTAGCGGGGGCCTGTACAATGAGCAGTTCTTC. This encodes CASSIGASGGLYNEQFF.

DNA for the CDR3: TGCAGTCCAGGGCCCCAGGGTGGCTACACCTTC. It translates to CSPGPQGGYTF. The chain carries TRBV20-1 and TRBJ1-2; weak D call: TRBD1 (5 bases). V lost 8 bases, J lost 7 bases, and 14 bases lay in between. Germline V gives CDR1 DFQATT, CDR2 SNEGSKA (reference sequence). The CDR3 spans 11 residues.

This clone has a single count. V is TRBV27 and J is TRBJ1-6; no clear D. In germline, CDR1 is MNHEY, CDR2 SMNVEV (reference sequence). This CDR3 spans 18 amino acids. V lost 2 bases and J lost 9, with 23 bases in between. CDR3 region: CASSLESPAGSGGSPLHF. DNA of the CDR3: TGTGCCAGCAGTTTAGAAAGTCCAGCAGGCTCCGGAGGTTCACCCCTCCACTTT.

This clone was recorded once. The chain employs TRBV30 and TRBJ1-2; tentatively, D is TRBD1 (5 bases). The CDR3 totals 12 residues. V was pared by 3 bases and J by 5 bases, with 10 bases between. The germline gives CDR1 GTSNPN, CDR2 SVGIG (reference sequence). CDR3 protein: CAWSPGGYGYTF. CDR3 nucleotides: TGTGCCTGGAGCCCGGGGGGTTATGGCTACACCTTC.

This chain uses TRBV19 with TRBJ1-5; no firm D call. Trimming took off 8 bases at V and 3 bases at J, with 8 bases between the two ends. This CDR3 is built from 12 residues. Germline loops: CDR1 LNHDA, CDR2 SQIVND (reference sequence). As DNA, the CDR3 is TGTGCCAGTCACGGGGACAATCAGCCCCAGCATTTT. Protein: CASHGDNQPQHF.

This chain links TRBV7-3 with TRBJ1-1; tentative D call: TRBD1 (5 bases). V was pared by 4 bases and J by 8 bases, with 26 bases between. The CDR3 has 17 residues. CDR1 is SGHTA, CDR2 FQGTGA, per germline. CDR3 nucleotides: TGTGCCAGCAGCTGGATTCGGGGTGCGGGGACCCCGACCGAAGCTTTCTTT. Protein: CASSWIRGAGTPTEAFF.

This clone has a handful of counts. The sample holds other DNA sequences that translate to the same CDR3. J is TRBJ2-7 and V is TRBV5-5; TRBD1 aligns across 7 bases. The trim removed 0 bases at V and 6 bases at J, leaving 3 bases unmatched. Germline CDR1 is SGHKS and CDR2 is YYEKEE (reference sequence). CDR3 length: 13 amino acids. CDR3 coding DNA: TGTGCCAGCAGCTTGGAGGGGGCTTCCGAGCAGTACTTC. This codes for CASSLEGASEQYF. Looking up the rest from reference TRBV5-5 and TRBJ2-7 gives the full variable domain: DAGVTQSPTHLIKTRGQQVTLRCSPISGHKSVSWYQQVLGQGPQFIFQYYEKEERGRGNFPDRFSARQFPNYSSELNVNALLLGDSALYLCASSLEGASEQYFGPGTRLTVT.

This chain links TRBV29-1 with TRBJ2-7; D perhaps matches TRBD2 (7 bases). The CDR3 totals 16 residues. Germline V CDR1 and CDR2: SQVTM, ANQGSEA. Deletions cut 1 base from V and 5 bases from J, with 21 bases between. CDR3 amino acids: CSVEVGFTGGLNEQYF. CDR3 coding DNA: TGCAGCGTTGAAGTGGGTTTCACGGGGGGCCTGAACGAGCAGTACTTC.

Many counts were recorded for this clone. The chain uses TRBV6-5 and TRBJ1-1, with D perhaps TRBD1 (5 bases). The V end lost 1 base, the J end lost 4 bases, and 13 bases lay between the germline ends. In germline, CDR1 is MNHEY, CDR2 SVGAGI. The CDR3 has 15 amino acids. As DNA, the CDR3 is TGTGCCAGCAGTTACTTACAGGTCTCCGGCACTGAAGCTTTCTTT. As protein: CASSYLQVSGTEAFF.

The chain has TRBV6-5 and TRBJ2-7, with 8 bases that match TRBD1. The CDR3 runs 15 residues. The junction had 6 bases not matched to a gene; V was cut back by 2 bases and J by 3 bases. The germline V gene encodes CDR1 MNHEY and CDR2 SVGAGI. The CDR3 DNA reads TGTGCCAGCAGTTACGCACGACAGGGGAACTACGAGCAGTACTTC. Residues: CASSYARQGNYEQYF.

The J gene is TRBJ2-5, the V gene TRBV30, with 9 bases aligning to TRBD1. With 0 bases clipped from V and 5 bases from J, the junction kept 4 bases outside the gene matches. Germline CDR1 reads GTSNPN; CDR2 reads SVGIG (reference sequence). This CDR3 has 14 residues. CDR3 protein: CAWSVGQGLETQYF. CDR3 coding DNA: TGTGCCTGGAGTGTAGGACAGGGGCTGGAGACCCAGTACTTC.

The J gene is TRBJ2-3, the V gene TRBV7-8; 8 nucleotides align to TRBD2. CDR1 is SGHVS, CDR2 FQNEAQ, per germline. The trim removed 1 base at V and 2 bases at J, leaving 8 bases unmatched. The CDR3 extends over 17 amino acids. The CDR3 protein is CASSLGSLADATDTQYF. The DNA for the CDR3 is TGTGCCAGCAGCTTAGGTTCACTAGCGGACGCCACAGATACGCAGTATTTT. Drawing the rest from reference TRBV7-8 and TRBJ2-3, the complete variable domain is GAGVSQSPRYKVAKRGQDVALRCDPISGHVSLFWYQQALGQGPEFLTYFQNEAQLDKSGLPSDRFFAERPEGSVSTLKIQRTQQEDSAVYLCASSLGSLADATDTQYFGPGTRLTVL.

V is TRBV19 and J is TRBJ1-2; 9 bases line up with TRBD1. Trimming cost V 5 bases and J 5 bases; bases outside gene matches: 6. Germline lookup yields CDR1 LNHDA and CDR2 SQIVND (reference sequence). The CDR3 spans 14 residues. CDR3 in amino acids: CASSFSTGGYGYTF. The DNA for the CDR3 is TGTGCCAGTAGTTTCTCGACAGGGGGGTATGGCTACACCTTC.